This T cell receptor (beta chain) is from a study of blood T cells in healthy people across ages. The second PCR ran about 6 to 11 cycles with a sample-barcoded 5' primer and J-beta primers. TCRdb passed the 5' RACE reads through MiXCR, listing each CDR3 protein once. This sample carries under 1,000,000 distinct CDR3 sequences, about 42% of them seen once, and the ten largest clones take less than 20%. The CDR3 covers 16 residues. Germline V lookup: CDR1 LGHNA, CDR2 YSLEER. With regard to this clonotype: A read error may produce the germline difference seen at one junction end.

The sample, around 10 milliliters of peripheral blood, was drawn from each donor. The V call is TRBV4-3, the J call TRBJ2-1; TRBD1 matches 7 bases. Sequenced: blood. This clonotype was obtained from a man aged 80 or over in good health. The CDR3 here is CASSLGRDSGMNEQIF. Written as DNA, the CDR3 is TGCGCCAGCAGCCTAGGCCGGGACAGCGGTATGAATGAGCAGATCTTC.